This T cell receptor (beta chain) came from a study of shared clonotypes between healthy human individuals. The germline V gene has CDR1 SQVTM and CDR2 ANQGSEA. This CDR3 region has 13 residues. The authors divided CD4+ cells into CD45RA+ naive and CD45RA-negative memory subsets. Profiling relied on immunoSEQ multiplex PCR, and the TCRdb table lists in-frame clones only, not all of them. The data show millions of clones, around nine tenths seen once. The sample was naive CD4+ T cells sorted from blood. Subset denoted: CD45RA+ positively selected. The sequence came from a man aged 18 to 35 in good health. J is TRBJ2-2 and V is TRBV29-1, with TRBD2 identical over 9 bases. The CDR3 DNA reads TGCCAAGCGGGCGGGAGGGCCACCGGGGAGCTGTTTTTT. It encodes CQAGGRATGELFF.